A selection of T cell receptor beta chains follows, all from one sample in a study of technical replicates of blood from a handful of donors. Clones were read by immunoSEQ multiplex PCR, and TCRdb kept only the in-frame ones, dropping some. The sample contains fewer than 100,000 clones, about 89% of which appear only once. Material: T cells isolated from PBMCs. The receptor set was obtained from a human donor in good health. The CDR3 runs from the conserved cysteine through the conserved F or W.

V,J,CDR3
TRBV9,TRBJ2-1,CASSEGQALNEQFF
TRBV19,TRBJ1-1,CASSIRQVRLDTEAFF
TRBV4-3,TRBJ2-7,CASSQVGLADYEQYF
TRBV7-2,TRBJ1-5,CASSPTSGGQPQHF
TRBV27,TRBJ1-1,CASSPLAGGSGTEAFF
TRBV20-1,TRBJ1-3,CSASDIYTIYF
TRBV2,TRBJ1-1,CATEDRVGTEAFF
TRBV6-5,TRBJ1-1,CASSRGGDTEAFF
TRBV10-3,TRBJ2-3,CAISDSGRTAQDTQYF
TRBV4-2,TRBJ2-7,CASSQAISYEQYF
TRBV15,TRBJ1-4,CATSIRKTNEKLFF
TRBV30,TRBJ1-1,CAWSVLRGGWTEAFF
TRBV7-9,TRBJ2-6,CASSFGGPSRSGANVLTF
TRBV11-2,TRBJ1-2,CASSSIQGYGYTF
TRBV28,TRBJ2-1,CASSLMAANNEQFF
TRBV4-3,TRBJ1-5,CASSRALQGSYQPQHF
TRBV6-5,TRBJ2-2,CASSPLLAAGELFF
TRBV2,TRBJ2-6,CASSGGVLSRSGANVLTF
TRBV7-8,TRBJ1-5,CASSLGQGEQPQHF
TRBV18,TRBJ2-7,CASSPATYRENPYEQYF
TRBV6-5,TRBJ2-5,CASQGRETQYF
TRBV5-6,TRBJ1-4,CASSPPGATNEKLFF
TRBV11-3,TRBJ2-5,CASSLGQGEETQYF
TRBV5-4,TRBJ2-7,CASSFLAGGTAYEQYF
TRBV30,TRBJ2-7,CAWTVGGTSSYEQYF
TRBV11-2,TRBJ2-1,CASSFRNTGYNEQFF
TRBV30,TRBJ2-3,CAWSLLGRRADTQYF
TRBV5-4,TRBJ2-7,CASSLNRDSYEQYF
TRBV28,TRBJ1-1,CASSLYRAEAFF
TRBV6-1,TRBJ1-1,CASSREEAPKAFF
TRBV29-1,TRBJ2-3,CSVLPPTWSTDTQYF
TRBV7-2,TRBJ2-2,CASSKQNTGELFF
TRBV4-3,TRBJ2-2,CASSHPGLAGAGELFF
TRBV9,TRBJ2-2,CASSVASGSSGELFF
TRBV27,TRBJ2-3,CASSLGQADTQYF
TRBV7-9,TRBJ2-7,CASSPTEQGAGEQYF
TRBV5-1,TRBJ2-2,CASSLDVREGTGELFF
TRBV4-1,TRBJ2-3,CASSHLYSPDTQYF
TRBV6-6,TRBJ1-3,CASRLLQDSSGNTIYF
TRBV9,TRBJ2-2,CASSARQGVFTGELFF
TRBV6-5,TRBJ2-1,CASSYFSGTSVNEQFF
TRBV11-3,TRBJ2-1,CASRRLADEQFF
TRBV4-1,TRBJ2-7,CASSQEGGSFYEQYF
TRBV19,TRBJ1-1,CASSTSSRGDEAFF
TRBV15,TRBJ1-4,CATSGPYLGQGALRLFF
TRBV19,TRBJ2-1,CASRDSGNNEQFF
TRBV6-4,TRBJ1-2,CASSDSAGSYGYTF
TRBV10-1,TRBJ1-1,CASSESSEGNTEAFF